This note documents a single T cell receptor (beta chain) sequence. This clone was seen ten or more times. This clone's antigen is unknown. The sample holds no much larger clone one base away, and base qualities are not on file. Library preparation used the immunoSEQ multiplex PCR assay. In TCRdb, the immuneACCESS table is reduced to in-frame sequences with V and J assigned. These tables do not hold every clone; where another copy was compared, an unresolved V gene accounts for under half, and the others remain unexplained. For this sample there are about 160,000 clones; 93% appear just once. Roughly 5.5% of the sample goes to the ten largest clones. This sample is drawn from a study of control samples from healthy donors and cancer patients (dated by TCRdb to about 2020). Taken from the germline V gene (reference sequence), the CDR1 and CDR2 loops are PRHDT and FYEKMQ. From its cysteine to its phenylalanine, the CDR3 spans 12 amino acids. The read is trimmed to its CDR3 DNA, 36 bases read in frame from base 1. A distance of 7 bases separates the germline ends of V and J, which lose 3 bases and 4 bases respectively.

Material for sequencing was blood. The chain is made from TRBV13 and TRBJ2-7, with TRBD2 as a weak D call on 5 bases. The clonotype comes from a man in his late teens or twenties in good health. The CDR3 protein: CASSLKRYEQYF. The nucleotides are TGTGCCAGCAGCTTGAAGCGGTACGAGCAGTACTTC. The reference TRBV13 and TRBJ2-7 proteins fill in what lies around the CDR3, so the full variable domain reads AAGVIQSPRHLIKEKRETATLKCYPIPRHDTVYWYQQGPGQDPQFLISFYEKMQSDKGSIPDRFSAQQFSDYHSELNMSSLELGDSALYFCASSLKRYEQYFGPGTRLTVT.